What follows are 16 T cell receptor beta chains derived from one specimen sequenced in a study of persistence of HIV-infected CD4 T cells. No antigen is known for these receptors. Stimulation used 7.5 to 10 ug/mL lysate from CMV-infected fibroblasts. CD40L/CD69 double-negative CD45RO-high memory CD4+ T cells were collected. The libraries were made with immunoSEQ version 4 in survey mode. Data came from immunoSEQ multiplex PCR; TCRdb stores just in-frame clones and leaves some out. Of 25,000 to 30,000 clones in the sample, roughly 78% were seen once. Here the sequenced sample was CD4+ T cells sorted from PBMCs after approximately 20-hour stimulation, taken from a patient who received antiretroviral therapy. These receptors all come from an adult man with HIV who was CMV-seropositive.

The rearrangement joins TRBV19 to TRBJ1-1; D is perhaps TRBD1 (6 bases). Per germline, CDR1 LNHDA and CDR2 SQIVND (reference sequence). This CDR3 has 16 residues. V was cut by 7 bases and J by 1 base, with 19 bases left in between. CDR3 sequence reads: CASIYGGTQANTEAFF. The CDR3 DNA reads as TGTGCCAGTATCTATGGTGGGACACAAGCGAACACTGAAGCTTTCTTT.

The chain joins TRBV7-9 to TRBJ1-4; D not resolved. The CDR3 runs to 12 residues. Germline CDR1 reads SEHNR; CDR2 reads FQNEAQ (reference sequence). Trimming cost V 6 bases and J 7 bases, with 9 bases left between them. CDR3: CASRSEGEKLFF. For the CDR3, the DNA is TGTGCCAGCAGATCAGAGGGTGAAAAACTGTTTTTT.

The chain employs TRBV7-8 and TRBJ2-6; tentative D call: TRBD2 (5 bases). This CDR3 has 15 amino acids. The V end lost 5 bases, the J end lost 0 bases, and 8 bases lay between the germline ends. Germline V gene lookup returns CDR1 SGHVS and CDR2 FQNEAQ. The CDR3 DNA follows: TGTGCCAGCAGCCGAGGGTCCTCTGGGGCCAACGTCCTGACTTTC. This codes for CASSRGSSGANVLTF.

This CDR3 is CASSLDSTGELFF. In nucleotides, the CDR3 is TGTGCCAGTAGTCTCGACAGCACCGGGGAGCTGTTTTTT. The V call is TRBV19, the J call TRBJ2-2, with D possibly being TRBD1 (5 bases). The germline V gene encodes CDR1 LNHDA and CDR2 SQIVND (reference sequence). V was clipped by 5 bases and J by 4 bases, with 8 bases between them. The CDR3 spans 13 residues.

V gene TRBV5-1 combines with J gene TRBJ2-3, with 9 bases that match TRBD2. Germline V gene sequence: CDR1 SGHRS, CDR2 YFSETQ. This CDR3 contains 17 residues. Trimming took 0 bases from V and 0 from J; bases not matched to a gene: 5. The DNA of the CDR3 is TGCGCCAGCAGCTTGGACGTAGCGGGGGTTAGCACAGATACGCAGTATTTT. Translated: CASSLDVAGVSTDTQYF.

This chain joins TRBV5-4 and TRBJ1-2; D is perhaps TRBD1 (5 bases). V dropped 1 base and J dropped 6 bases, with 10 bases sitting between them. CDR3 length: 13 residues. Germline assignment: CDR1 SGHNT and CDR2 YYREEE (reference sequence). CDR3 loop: CASSLRGDDGYTF. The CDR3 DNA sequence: TGTGCCAGCAGCTTGCGAGGGGATGATGGCTACACCTTC.

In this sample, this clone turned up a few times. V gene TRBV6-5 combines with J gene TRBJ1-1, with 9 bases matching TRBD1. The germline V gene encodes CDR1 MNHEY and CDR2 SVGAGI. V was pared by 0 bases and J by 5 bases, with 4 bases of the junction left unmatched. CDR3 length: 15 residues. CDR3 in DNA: TGTGCCAGCAGTTACTCCCGGACAGGGGTAACTGAAGCTTTCTTT. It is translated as CASSYSRTGVTEAFF.

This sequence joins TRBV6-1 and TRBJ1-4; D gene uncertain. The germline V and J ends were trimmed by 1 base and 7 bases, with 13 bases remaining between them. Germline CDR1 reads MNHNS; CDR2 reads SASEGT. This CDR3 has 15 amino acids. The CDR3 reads CASSEGLVGVEKLFF. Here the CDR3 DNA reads TGTGCCAGCAGTGAAGGTTTAGTCGGAGTTGAAAAACTGTTTTTT.

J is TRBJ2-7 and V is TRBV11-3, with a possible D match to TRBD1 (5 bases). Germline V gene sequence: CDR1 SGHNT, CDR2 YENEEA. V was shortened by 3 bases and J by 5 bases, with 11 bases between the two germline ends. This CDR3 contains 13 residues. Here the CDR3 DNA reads TGTGCCAGCAGCTTGGGCAGGGCACACGAGCAGTACTTC. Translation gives CASSLGRAHEQYF.

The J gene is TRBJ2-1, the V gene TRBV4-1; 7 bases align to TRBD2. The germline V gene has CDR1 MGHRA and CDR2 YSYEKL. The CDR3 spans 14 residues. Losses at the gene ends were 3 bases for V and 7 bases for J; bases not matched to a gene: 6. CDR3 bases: TGCGCCAGCAGCCAGGGGGGGAGTCTTAATGAGCAGTTCTTC. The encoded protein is CASSQGGSLNEQFF.

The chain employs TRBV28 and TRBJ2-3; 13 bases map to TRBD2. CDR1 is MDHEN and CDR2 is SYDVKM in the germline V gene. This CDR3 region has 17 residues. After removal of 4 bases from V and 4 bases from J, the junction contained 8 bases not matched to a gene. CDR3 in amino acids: CASSSPWTSGGSDTQYF. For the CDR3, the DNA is TGTGCCAGCAGTTCCCCCTGGACTAGCGGGGGCTCAGATACGCAGTATTTT.

The CDR3 nucleotides are TGTGCCAGCAGCGTAGGTTACAGGGGGGTCATTCAGTACTTC. This encodes CASSVGYRGVIQYF. The rearrangement links TRBV9 to TRBJ2-4; 8 nucleotides line up with TRBD1. Germline assignment: CDR1 SGDLS and CDR2 YYNGEE. There are 14 residues in the CDR3. V gave up 0 bases and J gave up 9 bases; unmatched junction bases: 5.

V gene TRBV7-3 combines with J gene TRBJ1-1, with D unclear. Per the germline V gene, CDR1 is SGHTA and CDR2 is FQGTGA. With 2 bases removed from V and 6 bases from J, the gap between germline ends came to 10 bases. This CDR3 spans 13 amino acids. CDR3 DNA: TGTGCCAGCAGCTTAGTCGGAGACGCTGAAGCTTTCTTT. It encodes CASSLVGDAEAFF.

CDR3 DNA sequence: TGTGCCAGCAGCATAAGTCCTGGACAGGGGTTTCACTCCTACGAGCAGTACTTC. Translation: CASSISPGQGFHSYEQYF. The genes are TRBV7-9 and TRBJ2-7; 9 nucleotides align to TRBD1. The V gene's germline CDR1 is SEHNR and CDR2 FQNEAQ (reference sequence). There are 18 residues in the CDR3. V dropped 5 bases and J dropped 0; count of bases not matched to a gene: 14.

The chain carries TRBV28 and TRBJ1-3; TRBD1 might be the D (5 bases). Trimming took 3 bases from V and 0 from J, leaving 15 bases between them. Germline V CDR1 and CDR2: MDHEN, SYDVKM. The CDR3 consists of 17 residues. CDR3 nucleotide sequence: TGTGCCAGCAGTTTGGGGGGGGACGCGAGCTCTGGAAACACCATATATTTT. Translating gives CASSLGGDASSGNTIYF.

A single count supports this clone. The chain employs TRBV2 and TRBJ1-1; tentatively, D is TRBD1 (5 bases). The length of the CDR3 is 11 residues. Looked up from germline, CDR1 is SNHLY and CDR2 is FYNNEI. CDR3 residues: CAGEEGPEAFF. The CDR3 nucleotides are TGTGCAGGGGAGGAAGGACCTGAAGCTTTCTTT.